The rows below give T cell receptor beta chains drawn from one sample of a study of blood T cell repertoires in COVID-19. Profiled with immunoSEQ multiplex PCR; TCRdb holds only in-frame clones, not every one. The table has 150,000 to 250,000 clones, around four fifths seen once. The sequencing input was peripheral blood. The source of these receptors is a human donor with acute or convalescent COVID-19. The donor label of this sample is uncertain. Each CDR3 is given with its conserved first and last residue. A D gene is named only where the DNA matches it firmly. Clone size is stated in some rows and not others, as once, few, many or a class when expanded.

v_gene: TRBV6-5
j_gene: TRBJ2-1
d_gene: TRBD2
abundance: .
CDR3nt: TGTGCCAGCATAATTAGCGGGAGGTTCAATGAGCAGTTCTTC
CDR3aa: CASIISGRFNEQFF

v_gene: TRBV2
j_gene: TRBJ1-4
d_gene: TRBD1
abundance: .
CDR3nt: TGTGCCAGCAGACCCGGGACAGGGAGTGAAAAACTGTTTTTT
CDR3aa: CASRPGTGSEKLFF

v_gene: TRBV7-9
j_gene: TRBJ1-2
d_gene: .
abundance: .
CDR3nt: TGTGCCAGCAGCTTAGGGACACACAACTATGGCTACACCTTC
CDR3aa: CASSLGTHNYGYTF

v_gene: TRBV3-1/TRBV3-2
j_gene: TRBJ2-1
d_gene: TRBD1
abundance: .
CDR3nt: TGTGCCAGCAGCCCCTACACCGGGACAGGGGGGTTATACAATGAGCAGTTCTTC
CDR3aa: CASSPYTGTGGLYNEQFF

v_gene: TRBV4-1
j_gene: TRBJ2-3
d_gene: TRBD2
abundance: .
CDR3nt: TGCGCCAGCAGCCAAGACCCAGCGGGAGACACAGATACGCAGTATTTT
CDR3aa: CASSQDPAGDTDTQYF

v_gene: TRBV7-3
j_gene: TRBJ2-3
d_gene: TRBD2
abundance: .
CDR3nt: TGTGCCAGCAGCTTAAAACTAGCGGGGACAGATACGCAGTATTTT
CDR3aa: CASSLKLAGTDTQYF

v_gene: TRBV3-1/TRBV3-2
j_gene: TRBJ1-2
d_gene: .
abundance: .
CDR3nt: TGTGCCAGCAGCCAAGGGACAGACGGAGGCTCTCAGACCTTC
CDR3aa: CASSQGTDGGSQTF

v_gene: TRBV29-1
j_gene: TRBJ2-7
d_gene: TRBD1
abundance: .
CDR3nt: TGCAGCGTTGAAGGGACAGGATACGAGCAGTACTTC
CDR3aa: CSVEGTGYEQYF

v_gene: TRBV27
j_gene: TRBJ2-7
d_gene: .
abundance: .
CDR3nt: TGTGCCAGCAGTTTGAAGCCCGACGGGTCCTACGAGCAGTACTTC
CDR3aa: CASSLKPDGSYEQYF

v_gene: TRBV5-6
j_gene: TRBJ1-2
d_gene: .
abundance: .
CDR3nt: TGTGCCAGCAGCTTGGAACAACGGGGCTATGGCTACACCTTC
CDR3aa: CASSLEQRGYGYTF

v_gene: TRBV20-1
j_gene: TRBJ2-7
d_gene: TRBD1
abundance: .
CDR3nt: TGCAGTGCGAGTAGGGGGCGCGCCTCCTACGAGCAGTACTTC
CDR3aa: CSASRGRASYEQYF

v_gene: TRBV11-1
j_gene: TRBJ2-1
d_gene: TRBD2
abundance: .
CDR3nt: TGTGCCAGCAGCTTACGGACTAGCGGGGACAATGAGCAGTTCTTC
CDR3aa: CASSLRTSGDNEQFF

v_gene: TRBV7-9
j_gene: TRBJ2-7
d_gene: .
abundance: .
CDR3nt: TGTGCCAGCAGCTTATTCATAGGGGGGGCCGCCGGGAGGAACTACGAGCAGTACTTC
CDR3aa: CASSLFIGGAAGRNYEQYF

v_gene: TRBV29-1
j_gene: TRBJ2-7
d_gene: .
abundance: .
CDR3nt: TGCAGCGTCGGAGAGGGTCGTCCGGAGCAGTACTTC
CDR3aa: CSVGEGRPEQYF

v_gene: TRBV5-1
j_gene: TRBJ2-5
d_gene: TRBD2
abundance: .
CDR3nt: TGCGCCAGCAGCTCGAAGGTAGCGGGAGGAGGGGAGACCCAGTACTTC
CDR3aa: CASSSKVAGGGETQYF

v_gene: TRBV7-3
j_gene: TRBJ2-2
d_gene: TRBD2
abundance: .
CDR3nt: TGTGCCAGCAGCCCAATGGGGCTAGCGGGAGGTAGAGGAGGAACCGGGGAGCTGTTTTTT
CDR3aa: CASSPMGLAGGRGGTGELFF

v_gene: TRBV2
j_gene: TRBJ1-3
d_gene: .
abundance: .
CDR3nt: TGTGCCAGCAGCCTAAACCCCGACAGTGGAAACACCATATATTTT
CDR3aa: CASSLNPDSGNTIYF

v_gene: TRBV2
j_gene: TRBJ1-6
d_gene: .
abundance: .
CDR3nt: TGTGCCAGCAGTGAGAGGGCTAATTCACCCCTCCACTTT
CDR3aa: CASSERANSPLHF

v_gene: TRBV7-8
j_gene: TRBJ1-5
d_gene: .
abundance: few
CDR3nt: TGTGCCAGCAGCTTAGAAGGCAGGGGATGGAATAGCAATCAGCCCCAGCATTTT
CDR3aa: CASSLEGRGWNSNQPQHF

v_gene: TRBV30
j_gene: TRBJ2-5
d_gene: TRBD1
abundance: .
CDR3nt: TGTGCCTGGATGGACAGGGGGCGAGAGACCCAGTACTTC
CDR3aa: CAWMDRGRETQYF

v_gene: TRBV12-3/TRBV12-4
j_gene: TRBJ2-1
d_gene: .
abundance: .
CDR3nt: TGTGCCAGCCGGGGGTATAACTACAATGAGCAGTTCTTC
CDR3aa: CASRGYNYNEQFF

v_gene: TRBV3-1/TRBV3-2
j_gene: TRBJ2-3
d_gene: TRBD2
abundance: .
CDR3nt: TGTGCCAGCAGCCAAGCCCGGACTAGCGGGAGAGGGAATACGCAGTATTTT
CDR3aa: CASSQARTSGRGNTQYF

v_gene: TRBV7-8
j_gene: TRBJ1-5
d_gene: .
abundance: .
CDR3nt: TGTGCCAGCAGCTTATTAAACAGGAGCAATCAGCCCCAGCATTTT
CDR3aa: CASSLLNRSNQPQHF

v_gene: TRBV9
j_gene: TRBJ1-2
d_gene: .
abundance: once
CDR3nt: TGTGCCAGCAGCCGCTCGGAGGGCTATGGCTACACCTTC
CDR3aa: CASSRSEGYGYTF

v_gene: TRBV6-4
j_gene: TRBJ2-1
d_gene: .
abundance: once
CDR3nt: TGTGCCAGCAGTGCTTCGGGAGTCGGGGAGCAGTTCTTC
CDR3aa: CASSASGVGEQFF

v_gene: TRBV2
j_gene: TRBJ2-1
d_gene: .
abundance: .
CDR3nt: TGTGCCAGCAACCTCGCCTTCGCGAATGAGCAGTTCTTC
CDR3aa: CASNLAFANEQFF

v_gene: TRBV5-4
j_gene: TRBJ2-3
d_gene: TRBD2
abundance: .
CDR3nt: TGTGCCAGCACTTCTAGCGGGATGACAGATACGCAGTATTTT
CDR3aa: CASTSSGMTDTQYF

v_gene: TRBV6-1
j_gene: TRBJ2-3
d_gene: .
abundance: .
CDR3nt: TGTGCCAGCAGTGTGTTGAAAGCGGAGGCTAGCACAGATACGCAGTATTTT
CDR3aa: CASSVLKAEASTDTQYF

v_gene: TRBV10-3
j_gene: TRBJ1-1
d_gene: .
abundance: .
CDR3nt: TGTGCCATCACCCAGGGGATGAACACTGAAGCTTTCTTT
CDR3aa: CAITQGMNTEAFF

v_gene: TRBV4-2
j_gene: TRBJ1-5
d_gene: .
abundance: few
CDR3nt: TGTGCCAGCAGCCAAGCACACGGCCCAGGGAACAATCAGCCCCAGCATTTT
CDR3aa: CASSQAHGPGNNQPQHF

v_gene: TRBV5-1
j_gene: TRBJ1-4
d_gene: TRBD1
abundance: many
CDR3nt: TGCGCCAGCAGCAGGACAGGGGATAGGACTAATGAAAAACTGTTTTTT
CDR3aa: CASSRTGDRTNEKLFF

v_gene: TRBV5-1
j_gene: TRBJ2-2
d_gene: TRBD2
abundance: .
CDR3nt: TGCGCCAGCGGGGCTAGCGGGGCGAACACCGGGGAGCTGTTTTTT
CDR3aa: CASGASGANTGELFF

v_gene: TRBV7-9
j_gene: TRBJ2-7
d_gene: TRBD2
abundance: .
CDR3nt: TGTGCCAGCAGCCTTGGGACTAGCGGGAGAAAGGGACGCGAGCAGTACTTC
CDR3aa: CASSLGTSGRKGREQYF

v_gene: TRBV3-1/TRBV3-2
j_gene: TRBJ2-5
d_gene: .
abundance: .
CDR3nt: TGTGCCAGCAGCCACGTTAACCAAGAGACCCAGTACTTC
CDR3aa: CASSHVNQETQYF

v_gene: TRBV2
j_gene: TRBJ2-1
d_gene: .
abundance: .
CDR3nt: TGTGCCAGCAGAGCGGGCCCCCAATATGAGCAGTTCTTC
CDR3aa: CASRAGPQYEQFF